What follows are 32 T cell receptor beta chains derived from one specimen sequenced in a study of shared clonotypes between healthy human individuals. Here immunoSEQ multiplex PCR was the method, and the copy in TCRdb shows in-frame clones only, minus some. The sample includes about 680,000 clones, about 80% of them seen just once. Sequenced input: memory CD4+ T cells sorted from blood. Subset specified: CD45RA-negative fraction. These receptors came from a woman in her twenties or thirties in good health.

This clone has more than one count but fewer than ten. The chain combines TRBV5-1 with TRBJ1-3; D is undetermined. The CDR3 runs 13 residues. Germline V gene sequence: CDR1 SGHRS, CDR2 YFSETQ. With 4 bases removed from V and 0 bases from J, the gap between germline ends came to 5 bases. CDR3 sequence: CASSANSGNTIYF. The CDR3 DNA is TGCGCCAGCAGCGCTAACTCTGGAAACACCATATATTTT.

V gene TRBV6-1 combines with J gene TRBJ2-7, with unresolved D. Germline lookup yields CDR1 MNHNS and CDR2 SASEGT. Trimming left V 2 bases short and J 0 bases short, with 14 bases between. This CDR3 spans 16 amino acids. Here the CDR3 DNA reads TGTGCCAGCAGTGAAAAACTCGGGCCAGACTCCTACGAGCAGTACTTC. It codes for CASSEKLGPDSYEQYF.

The gene calls are TRBV11-2 and TRBJ1-4; no reliable D call. Trimming pared 5 bases from V and 0 bases from J, leaving 13 bases between. Germline loops: CDR1 SGHAT, CDR2 FQNNGV. The CDR3 contains 16 residues. DNA for the CDR3: TGTGCCAGCAGCCGGGTAGGGCCCACAACTAATGAAAAACTGTTTTTT. Amino acids: CASSRVGPTTNEKLFF.

The rearrangement joins TRBV30 to TRBJ2-1, with 10 bases matching TRBD1. J lost 2 bases, V lost 1 base, and 2 bases had no gene match. The CDR3 spans 15 residues. Germline CDR1 reads GTSNPN; CDR2 reads SVGIG (reference sequence). The CDR3 DNA follows: TGTGCCTGGAGTGAAGGACAGGGGGCCTACAATGAGCAGTTCTTC. It specifies CAWSEGQGAYNEQFF.

The chain is built from TRBV2 and TRBJ1-5; 9 bases fit TRBD1. V lost 6 bases, J lost 3 bases, and 6 bases stayed unmatched. Germline assignment: CDR1 SNHLY and CDR2 FYNNEI. CDR3 length: 15 residues. The CDR3 sequence is CASSLQGAINQPQHF. CDR3 nucleotide sequence: TGTGCCAGCAGCTTACAGGGGGCTATCAATCAGCCCCAGCATTTT.

Turning to this clone: Distinct nucleotide sequences in the sample also encode this CDR3. The V call is TRBV29-1, the J call TRBJ1-2, with TRBD1 identical over 7 bases. Germline V gene sequence: CDR1 SQVTM, CDR2 ANQGSEA. After removal of 6 bases from V and 3 bases from J, the junction contained 1 base not matched to a gene. This CDR3 region has 11 residues. CDR3 in DNA: TGCAGCGTGGGGACAGACTATGGCTACACCTTC. Its protein is CSVGTDYGYTF. The variable domain in full, with the rest retrieved from reference TRBV29-1 and TRBJ1-2, is SAVISQKPSRDICQRGTSLTIQCQVDSQVTMMFWYRQQPGQSLTLIATANQGSEATYESGFVIDKFPISRPNLTFSTLTVSNMSPEDSSIYLCSVGTDYGYTFGSGTRLTVV.

The chain is built from TRBV30 and TRBJ2-2; 8 nucleotides match TRBD2. V trimming: 3 bases; J trimming: 7 bases; junction bases outside the gene matches: 4. Germline V lookup: CDR1 GTSNPN, CDR2 SVGIG (reference sequence). The CDR3 has 13 residues. CDR3 in DNA: TGTGCCTGGAGGGGACTAGTCAGCGGGGAGCTGTTTTTT. This translates into CAWRGLVSGELFF.

This clone has a count of ten or more. The rearrangement links TRBV28 to TRBJ2-1; D might be TRBD1 or TRBD2, each matching 7 bases. Deletions cut 7 bases from V and 8 bases from J, with 24 bases between. CDR1 is MDHEN and CDR2 is SYDVKM in the germline V gene. There are 16 residues in the CDR3. CDR3 DNA sequence: TGTGCCAGCACTCCCAGGGGGGGGCTCCTTTCCTATGAGCAGTTCTTC. Amino acid sequence: CASTPRGGLLSYEQFF.

The chain employs TRBV7-9 and TRBJ1-1, with no clear D. Trimming pared 7 bases from V and 6 bases from J, leaving 9 bases between. This CDR3 contains 11 residues. Germline V lookup: CDR1 SEHNR, CDR2 FQNEAQ (reference sequence). CDR3 coding DNA: TGTGCCAGCACCACCACCTCTGAAGCTTTCTTT. Protein: CASTTTSEAFF.

Notes on this clone: At one end the junction does not follow the germline gene, possibly because of a read error. V and J are TRBV5-1 and TRBJ2-6; the match to TRBD1 covers 8 bases. The CDR3 loop spans 17 amino acids. Germline V lookup: CDR1 SGHRS, CDR2 YFSETQ. CDR3 in DNA: TGCGCCAGCAGCGAGACAGGGGTTTTCTCTGGGGCCAGCGTCCTGACTTTC. Protein product: CASSETGVFSGASVLTF.

The rearrangement links TRBV25-1 to TRBJ2-7; TRBD1 matches 7 bases. The junction had 5 bases not matched to a gene; V was cut back by 3 bases and J by 3 bases. The CDR3 covers 14 residues. Germline V lookup: CDR1 MGHDK, CDR2 SYGVNS. The CDR3 loop reads CASSDRTGNYEQYF. The CDR3, as DNA: TGTGCCAGCAGTGACCGGACAGGAAACTACGAGCAGTACTTC.

This clone was observed a few times. The gene calls are TRBV18 and TRBJ2-3; 11 bases line up with TRBD2. CDR3 length: 18 amino acids. The V gene end was trimmed by 4 bases and the J gene end by 3 bases; junction bases not matched to a gene: 12. Germline loops: CDR1 KGHSH, CDR2 LQKENI. The CDR3 here is CASSLLLTTSGKTDTQYF. CDR3 in DNA: TGTGCCAGCTCACTTCTCCTAACGACTAGCGGGAAAACAGATACGCAGTATTTT.

This clone was counted only a few times. The V call is TRBV19, the J call TRBJ1-1, with 8 bases matching TRBD1. The CDR3 sequence is 16 residues long. Germline loops: CDR1 LNHDA, CDR2 SQIVND (reference sequence). V lost 5 bases, J lost 4 bases, and 12 bases stayed unmatched. DNA for the CDR3: TGTGCCAGTAGTCCTGGAGCCGTCAGGGGGCCCACTGAAGCTTTCTTT. Translation: CASSPGAVRGPTEAFF.

J is TRBJ2-5 and V is TRBV15, with D uncertain. The germline V gene encodes CDR1 LNHNV and CDR2 YYDKDF (reference sequence). The CDR3 contains 15 residues. Trimming stripped 0 bases from V and 5 bases from J, with 13 bases between. This CDR3 is CATSRDPVGKETQYF. CDR3 DNA: TGTGCCACCAGCAGAGATCCTGTGGGTAAGGAGACCCAGTACTTC.

This clone was counted a few times. V and J are TRBV18 and TRBJ2-5; 8 bases fit TRBD1. The CDR3 sequence is 15 residues long. Germline CDR1 KGHSH, CDR2 LQKENI. Losses at the gene ends were 2 bases for V and 4 bases for J; bases not matched to a gene: 6. CDR3 in DNA: TGTGCCAGCTCACCAGTAGGACAGGGACTAGAGACCCAGTACTTC. This codes for CASSPVGQGLETQYF. Filled out from reference TRBV18 and TRBJ2-5, the complete variable domain reads NAGVMQNPRHLVRRRGQEARLRCSPMKGHSHVYWYRQLPEEGLKFMVYLQKENIIDESGMPKERFSAEFPKEGPSILRIQQVVRGDSAAYFCASSPVGQGLETQYFGPGTRLLVL.

This clone was counted once. The V gene is TRBV5-1, the J gene TRBJ1-1; no firm D call. V was trimmed by 3 bases and J by 5 bases, leaving 11 bases between them. CDR1 is SGHRS and CDR2 is YFSETQ in the germline V gene. This CDR3 is 13 amino acids long. The DNA of the CDR3 is TGCGCCAGCAGCTCGGGATTTTGGACTGAAGCTTTCTTT. Translation: CASSSGFWTEAFF. Looking up the rest from reference TRBV5-1 and TRBJ1-1 gives the full variable domain: KAGVTQTPRYLIKTRGQQVTLSCSPISGHRSVSWYQQTPGQGLQFLFEYFSETQRNKGNFPGRFSGRQFSNSRSEMNVSTLELGDSALYLCASSSGFWTEAFFGQGTRLTVV.

This sequence joins TRBV19 and TRBJ1-1; D remains ambiguous. Germline V lookup: CDR1 LNHDA, CDR2 SQIVND (reference sequence). The CDR3 is 14 residues long. The germline V and J ends were trimmed by 5 bases and 3 bases, with 13 bases remaining between them. In nucleotides, the CDR3 is TGTGCCAGTAGTTCCCGGGCCCGGGACACTGAAGCTTTCTTT. Its protein product is CASSSRARDTEAFF.

The rearrangement uses TRBV21-1 and TRBJ2-3. TRBV21-1 is flagged as a pseudogene. CDR3 length: 15 residues. The CDR3 region is CASSPRDDNTDTQYF. In DNA form, the CDR3 reads TGTGCCAGCAGCCCCCGGGACGATAACACAGATACGCAGTATTTT.

This clone has a single count. The V gene is TRBV11-2, the J gene TRBJ2-5, with D tentatively TRBD1 (6 bases). The CDR3 covers 15 residues. Germline lookup yields CDR1 SGHAT and CDR2 FQNNGV. V lost 7 bases and J lost 7, with 22 bases in between. DNA for the CDR3: TGTGCCAGCACCCCTACGATGGGGGCCAAGGGGACCCAGTACTTC. This sequence encodes CASTPTMGAKGTQYF.

The J gene is TRBJ1-5, the V gene TRBV21-1; the DNA was not compared with TRBD1, the D call given in the table. TRBV21-1 is deemed a pseudogene. The CDR3 has 16 amino acids. CDR3 bases: TGTGCCAGCAGCCCACCGGGACAGGGGGCCGCACAGCCCCAGCATTTT. Protein product: CASSPPGQGAAQPQHF.

The CDR3 DNA follows: TGCGCCAGCAGCCGAGGACAGGGCTACACTGAAGCTTTCTTT. This sequence encodes CASSRGQGYTEAFF. The V and J genes are TRBV4-1 and TRBJ1-1; 8 nucleotides agree with TRBD1. The CDR3 loop spans 14 amino acids. Per the germline V gene, CDR1 is MGHRA and CDR2 is YSYEKL. V gave up 4 bases and J gave up 3 bases; unmatched junction bases: 4.

Comments on this clone: Other DNA sequences from this sample encode an identical CDR3 as well. This chain connects TRBV15 to TRBJ1-5, with D unclear. Germline V lookup: CDR1 LNHNV, CDR2 YYDKDF (reference sequence). The CDR3 runs to 14 residues. V lost 0 bases and J 2 bases, leaving 5 bases between the germline ends. This chain's CDR3 is CATSRDKGNQPQHF. CDR3 sequence (DNA): TGTGCCACCAGCAGAGATAAGGGCAATCAGCCCCAGCATTTT.

This chain uses TRBV28 with TRBJ2-7; 13 bases are a match to TRBD2. CDR1 MDHEN and CDR2 SYDVKM come from the germline V gene. Trimming at V came to 10 bases and at J to 1 base, leaving 10 bases not matched to a gene. The CDR3 extends over 16 amino acids. The CDR3 loop is CATRTSGRMRSYEQYF. CDR3 DNA sequence: TGTGCCACCCGGACTAGCGGGAGAATGCGATCCTACGAGCAGTACTTC.

This clone was picked up many times. V usage is TRBV6-1 and J usage is TRBJ2-5, with D unclear. The ends were cut back, 2 bases at V and 4 bases at J, with 5 bases in the middle. Germline CDR1 reads MNHNS; CDR2 reads SASEGT. This CDR3 contains 12 residues. The CDR3 DNA is TGTGCCAGCAGTGAAACGAGAGAGACCCAGTACTTC. It encodes CASSETRETQYF.

The chain uses TRBV28 and TRBJ2-5; TRBD2 is a possible D gene (5 bases). There are 14 residues in the CDR3. Germline values: CDR1 MDHEN, CDR2 SYDVKM. V lost 3 bases and J lost 4, with 12 bases in between. The CDR3 coding sequence is TGTGCCAGCAGTTTTTCTCGGGGTTCAGAGACCCAGTACTTC. Amino acid sequence: CASSFSRGSETQYF.

This clone was found a few times. The genes are TRBV28 and TRBJ2-7, with D perhaps TRBD2 (6 bases). V was trimmed by 6 bases and J by 7 bases, leaving 25 bases between them. In germline, CDR1 is MDHEN, CDR2 SYDVKM. The CDR3 is made up of 16 amino acids. In DNA form, the CDR3 reads TGTGCCAGCAGCGCCCTCAGGATCAACCCCGGAGGGGAGCAGTACTTC. Residues: CASSALRINPGGEQYF.

This clone has only one observation. The chain joins TRBV18 to TRBJ1-5; D is uncertain. CDR3 length: 15 amino acids. Between the trimmed V and J ends, which lost 0 bases and 4 bases, there was a span of 10 bases. Germline V gives CDR1 KGHSH, CDR2 LQKENI. CDR3: CASSPPGIYNQPQHF. The CDR3 DNA is TGTGCCAGCTCACCACCCGGGATCTATAATCAGCCCCAGCATTTT.

This clone has only a few counts. The same CDR3 arises from other DNA sequences in this sample as well. This chain joins TRBV7-2 and TRBJ2-5; D may be TRBD1 (6 bases). With 5 bases removed from V and 2 bases from J, the gap between germline ends came to 12 bases. Germline V lookup: CDR1 SGHTA, CDR2 FQGNSA. The CDR3 consists of 14 residues. CDR3 nucleotides: TGTGCCAGCAGCCTTTGGACAGTTCAAGAGACCCAGTACTTC. Translating it yields CASSLWTVQETQYF.

The rearrangement joins TRBV7-9 to TRBJ1-5, with TRBD1 as a possible D gene (6 bases). Trimming left V 3 bases short and J 5 bases short, with 20 bases between. Germline CDR1 and CDR2: SEHNR and FQNEAQ (reference sequence). This CDR3 has 17 amino acids. CDR3 DNA: TGTGCCAGCAGCTTTGGCCCAGGGGTGGGCTCCTATCAGCCCCAGCATTTT. Translation: CASSFGPGVGSYQPQHF.

This clone was seen many times. The rearrangement joins TRBV5-1 to TRBJ2-5; 7 bases line up with TRBD2. The junction had 9 bases not matched to a gene; V was cut back by 5 bases and J by 2 bases. Germline V gene lookup returns CDR1 SGHRS and CDR2 YFSETQ. This CDR3 has 15 amino acids. The CDR3 coding sequence is TGCGCCAGCAGACCGGGGGGTCCGCGTCAAGAGACCCAGTACTTC. Translation gives CASRPGGPRQETQYF.

CDR3 loop: CASSPTLGTPNTEAFF. DNA for the CDR3: TGTGCCAGCAGTCCTACTCTTGGGACTCCGAACACTGAAGCTTTCTTT. This chain links TRBV28 with TRBJ1-1; tentative D call: TRBD1 (5 bases). The CDR3 is 16 amino acids. CDR1 is MDHEN and CDR2 is SYDVKM in the germline V gene. V was pared by 5 bases and J by 1 base, with 17 bases between.

This clone has a single count. The chain couples TRBV4-1 to TRBJ2-6; possibly TRBD2 for D (6 bases). Germline V lookup: CDR1 MGHRA, CDR2 YSYEKL. Trimming cost V 8 bases and J 0 bases, with 17 bases left between them. The CDR3 extends over 17 amino acids. CDR3 sequence: CASWRGRASSGANVLTF. CDR3 nucleotide sequence: TGCGCCAGCTGGCGGGGCAGGGCCAGCTCTGGGGCCAACGTCCTGACTTTC.